A single sample is the source of the 26 T cell receptor beta chains below, sequenced in a study of T-cell memory formation after mild COVID-19. TCRdb passed the 5' RACE reads through MiXCR, listing each CDR3 protein once. The table shows approximately 82,000 distinct CDR3 sequences, with around 13% occurring only once. Sequencing was done on a sample of PBMCs or a T cell subset sorted from them (not recorded which). The source is a man aged 18 to 35 who had mild COVID-19 (a few samples of this study predate the infection). Cell type and time point are not known.

CDR3 region: CATSTPGGVNQPQHF. The CDR3 DNA is TGTGCCACCAGCACCCCGGGGGGGGTCAATCAGCCCCAGCATTTT. The gene calls are TRBV15 and TRBJ1-5, with D possibly matching TRBD1 (5 bases). Trimming cost V 4 bases and J 3 bases, with 13 bases left between them. The CDR3 has 15 residues. The germline CDR1 and CDR2 sequences are LNHNV and YYDKDF (reference sequence).

This chain joins TRBV5-1 and TRBJ2-7; 10 nucleotides align to TRBD1. With 0 bases clipped from V and 3 bases from J, the junction kept 3 bases outside the gene matches. The CDR3 consists of 15 residues. Looked up from germline, CDR1 is SGHRS and CDR2 is YFSETQ. In nucleotides, the CDR3 is TGCGCCAGCAGCTTGGAGACAGGGGGCATCTACGAGCAGTACTTC. It is translated as CASSLETGGIYEQYF.

In its sample, this clonotype was seen many times. DNA for the CDR3: TGTGCCAGCAGTCTTACTGAGCAGTTCTTC. Its protein is CASSLTEQFF. The chain is built from TRBV12-3 or TRBV12-4 and TRBJ2-1; D gene ambiguous. The CDR3 covers 10 residues. The V gene lost 5 bases and the J gene lost 9 bases, with 5 bases spanning the gap.

Many counts were recorded for this clonotype. The chain combines TRBV4-3 with TRBJ2-2, with 8 bases fitting TRBD1. From germline, CDR1 is LGHNA and CDR2 YSLEER. V was clipped by 1 base and J by 3 bases; unmatched bases: 7. CDR3 length: 17 residues. The CDR3 protein is CASSQGFRGLDTGELFF. DNA for the CDR3: TGCGCCAGCAGCCAAGGGTTCAGGGGGCTCGACACCGGGGAGCTGTTTTTT.

V usage is TRBV11-2 and J usage is TRBJ2-2, with D possibly TRBD2 on 6 matching bases. Trimming left V 5 bases short and J 8 bases short, with 18 bases between. Germline V gives CDR1 SGHAT, CDR2 FQNNGV. CDR3 size: 15 residues. This CDR3 reads CASSPNGAGEGELFF. CDR3 nucleotide sequence: TGTGCCAGCAGCCCAAATGGAGCGGGCGAGGGGGAGCTGTTTTTT.

The chain recombines TRBV19 with TRBJ2-7; 7 bases match TRBD1. J was trimmed by 0 bases and V by 5 bases; bases with no gene match: 7. Germline values: CDR1 LNHDA, CDR2 SQIVND (reference sequence). CDR3 length: 15 residues. The CDR3 sequence is CASSRGDSSSYEQYV. CDR3 in DNA: TGTGCCAGTAGTCGTGGGGACAGCAGCTCCTACGAGCAGTACGTC.

This clonotype was counted only a few times. The chain couples TRBV29-1 to TRBJ2-2, with D unresolved. The CDR3 runs to 15 residues. Germline CDR1 and CDR2: SQVTM and ANQGSEA. The V end was cut by 1 base, the J end by 3 bases, with 12 bases between. The CDR3 is CSVEGVGRYTGELFF. DNA for the CDR3: TGCAGCGTTGAAGGGGTGGGCAGGTACACCGGGGAGCTGTTTTTT.

This clonotype was detected once. V gene TRBV19 combines with J gene TRBJ1-4, with D unresolved. The CDR3 has 16 residues. Trimming removed 3 bases at V and 0 bases at J, with 11 bases between. Germline V lookup: CDR1 LNHDA, CDR2 SQIVND (reference sequence). The DNA of the CDR3 is TGTGCCAGTAGTATCGAATCGGTCACAACTAATGAAAAACTGTTTTTT. It encodes CASSIESVTTNEKLFF.

This clonotype showed up just a few times. V is TRBV4-1 and J is TRBJ1-6, with D hard to call. The CDR3 contains 12 residues. CDR1 and CDR2 from the germline V gene are MGHRA and YSYEKL. V dropped 0 bases and J dropped 14 bases, with 8 bases sitting between them. The CDR3 DNA is TGCGCCAGCAGCCAAGATCCTGATGCCCTCCACTTT. Protein sequence: CASSQDPDALHF.

The chain carries TRBV27 and TRBJ2-7, with 8 bases fitting TRBD2. CDR3 length: 15 residues. In germline, CDR1 is MNHEY, CDR2 SMNVEV (reference sequence). V shed 2 bases, J shed 5 bases, and the junction held 8 bases outside the gene matches. The chain's CDR3 is CASSLSGGQSHEQYF. The CDR3 nucleotides are TGTGCCAGCAGTTTAAGCGGGGGTCAATCCCACGAGCAGTACTTC.

This clonotype was found a few times. The rearrangement links TRBV24-1 to TRBJ2-5, with 8 nucleotides matching TRBD2. V was clipped by 4 bases and J by 5 bases; unmatched bases: 5. This CDR3 has 14 amino acids. The V gene's germline CDR1 is KGHDR and CDR2 SFDVKD. The CDR3 bases are TGTGCCACCAGTGAAGACGGGACTAGGGAGACCCAGTACTTC. It encodes CATSEDGTRETQYF.

This clonotype was counted only a few times. This rearrangement joins TRBV4-3 to TRBJ1-1; no clear D. Germline values: CDR1 LGHNA, CDR2 YSLEER. The CDR3 runs to 14 residues. The V end was cut by 4 bases, the J end by 3 bases, with 12 bases between. CDR3 in amino acids: CASSRLQVHTEAFF. Here the CDR3 DNA reads TGCGCCAGCAGCCGACTACAAGTTCACACTGAAGCTTTCTTT.

In its sample, this clonotype was seen a few times. The chain carries TRBV4-1 and TRBJ2-4; TRBD2 aligns across 8 bases. Germline CDR1 is MGHRA and CDR2 is YSYEKL. The CDR3 spans 17 residues. V was pared by 0 bases and J by 4 bases, with 8 bases of the junction left unmatched. The CDR3 DNA follows: TGCGCCAGCAGCCAAGAGTCCGGGGCGGGGGGTAAAAACATTCAGTACTTC. It encodes CASSQESGAGGKNIQYF.

The chain joins TRBV5-1 to TRBJ2-7; no reliable D call. This CDR3 is 13 amino acids long. Trimming pared 4 bases from V and 4 bases from J, leaving 12 bases between. CDR1 is SGHRS and CDR2 is YFSETQ in the germline V gene. CDR3 residues: CASSVDPTYEQYV. As DNA, the CDR3 is TGCGCCAGCAGCGTAGACCCAACATACGAGCAGTACGTC.

This chain connects TRBV4-1 to TRBJ1-1; 8 positions agree with TRBD1. The CDR3 runs to 15 residues. The trim removed 3 bases at V and 6 bases at J, leaving 9 bases unmatched. CDR1 and CDR2 (germline): MGHRA, YSYEKL. CDR3 nucleotides: TGCGCCAGCAGCCAGTGGGTGGACAGGGCTGCTGAAGCTTTCTTT. Encoded protein: CASSQWVDRAAEAFF.

This clonotype was counted a few times. The V call is TRBV9, the J call TRBJ2-3; 8 positions match TRBD1. Trimming cost V 2 bases and J 4 bases; bases outside gene matches: 6. The CDR3 consists of 15 residues. Germline CDR1 and CDR2: SGDLS and YYNGEE. This CDR3 reads CASSVSQTGADTQYF. The CDR3 DNA reads as TGTGCCAGCAGCGTTTCCCAGACAGGGGCAGATACGCAGTATTTT.

The chain couples TRBV4-1 to TRBJ2-1; possibly TRBD1 for D (5 bases). Germline loops: CDR1 MGHRA, CDR2 YSYEKL. With 4 bases removed from V and 0 bases from J, the gap between germline ends came to 22 bases. This CDR3 comprises 19 residues. The DNA for the CDR3 is TGCGCCAGCAGCCCAGGGCTTCCTGACCCGATGAGCTCCTACAATGAGCAGTTCTTC. It is translated as CASSPGLPDPMSSYNEQFF.

The chain carries TRBV12-3 or TRBV12-4 and TRBJ2-1; a possible D gene is TRBD1 (7 bases). Trimming removed 5 bases at V and 6 bases at J, with 20 bases between. The CDR3 is made up of 16 amino acids. The CDR3 nucleotides read TGTGCCAGCAGTCCTATCCAGGGGGGCGGAGTCAATGAGCAGTTCTTC. It is translated as CASSPIQGGGVNEQFF.

This clonotype was observed a few times. The V call is TRBV4-1, the J call TRBJ2-3; possible D gene TRBD2, 6 bases. Germline CDR1 is MGHRA and CDR2 is YSYEKL. This CDR3 region has 16 residues. Trimming pared 4 bases from V and 1 base from J, leaving 15 bases between. Here the CDR3 DNA reads TGCGCCAGCAGCCCTTCCCGGGACTTCGGCACAGATACGCAGTATTTT. This encodes CASSPSRDFGTDTQYF.

This clonotype appeared a few times. This chain uses TRBV5-1 with TRBJ2-7; no definite D call. From germline, CDR1 is SGHRS and CDR2 YFSETQ. CDR3 length: 12 amino acids. The V end was cut by 4 bases, the J end by 5 bases, with 10 bases between. This CDR3 reads CASSPRAHEQYF. CDR3 in DNA: TGCGCCAGCAGCCCCCGGGCCCACGAGCAGTACTTC.

This clonotype has more than one count but fewer than ten. The chain couples TRBV7-6 to TRBJ2-5; D call uncertain. CDR3 size: 13 residues. CDR1 and CDR2 (germline): SGHVS, FNYEAQ. V gave up 5 bases and J gave up 4 bases, with 11 bases separating them. The CDR3 DNA reads TGTGCCAGCAGCACCCGAGCCCTAGAGACCCAGTACTTC. It is translated as CASSTRALETQYF.

V is TRBV5-1 and J is TRBJ1-1; D perhaps matches TRBD1 (6 bases). Germline values: CDR1 SGHRS, CDR2 YFSETQ. There are 15 residues in the CDR3. V lost 4 bases and J 1 base, leaving 14 bases between the germline ends. This chain's CDR3 is CASSRTVYPNTEAFF. The CDR3 DNA is TGCGCCAGCAGCAGGACAGTTTACCCGAACACTGAAGCTTTCTTT. The full variable domain, with the rest looked up from reference TRBV5-1 and TRBJ1-1, is KAGVTQTPRYLIKTRGQQVTLSCSPISGHRSVSWYQQTPGQGLQFLFEYFSETQRNKGNFPGRFSGRQFSNSRSEMNVSTLELGDSALYLCASSRTVYPNTEAFFGQGTRLTVV.

The sample holds many counts of this clonotype. The chain employs TRBV5-4 and TRBJ2-2; the D gene is possibly TRBD2 (7 bases). Trimming took 3 bases from V and 7 from J, leaving 16 bases between them. CDR3 length equals 15 residues. From germline, CDR1 is SGHNT and CDR2 YYREEE (reference sequence). CDR3 region: CASSSSRGGIGELFF. DNA of the CDR3: TGTGCCAGCAGCTCATCTAGGGGGGGCATCGGGGAGCTGTTTTTT.

The V and J genes are TRBV4-1 and TRBJ1-2; 9 nucleotides align to TRBD1. Germline CDR1 is MGHRA and CDR2 is YSYEKL. The J segment lost 7 bases and the V segment lost 5 bases, leaving 5 bases of the junction unmatched. This CDR3 contains 13 residues. The CDR3: CASSGTGSSGYTF. The CDR3 nucleotides read TGCGCCAGCAGCGGGACAGGGTCGAGTGGCTACACCTTC.

This clonotype was seen only a few times. The V call is TRBV7-3, the J call TRBJ2-2; D unclear. The CDR3 sequence is 16 residues long. The V end lost 8 bases, the J end lost 4 bases, and 20 bases lay between the germline ends. Germline CDR1 reads SGHTA; CDR2 reads FQGTGA. The CDR3 here is CASSPVGESATGELFF. The CDR3 nucleotides read TGTGCCAGCTCCCCCGTTGGGGAAAGCGCCACCGGGGAGCTGTTTTTT.

This clonotype was detected only a few times. The chain combines TRBV14 with TRBJ2-7, with 13 bases that match TRBD2. This CDR3 comprises 15 residues. Germline CDR1 reads SGHDN; CDR2 reads FVKESK. V shed 5 bases, J shed 2 bases, and the junction held 3 bases outside the gene matches. CDR3 residues: CASSYGTSGAYEQYF. CDR3 sequence (DNA): TGTGCCAGCAGCTACGGGACTAGCGGGGCCTACGAGCAGTACTTC.